Shown below are 31 T cell receptor beta chains from a single sample sequenced in a study of memory CD4+ T cells and cytomegalovirus serostatus (dated by TCRdb to between 2017 and 2020). The library was prepared using the immunoSEQ multiplex PCR assay. Held by TCRdb, this immuneACCESS table contains in-frame sequences only and omits some clones. Under half of the omission traces to an unresolved V gene where checked; the cause of the rest is unknown. The sample records around 76,000 clones, 78% of which are singletons. The ten most abundant clones make up around 2.6% of the sample. Single viable CD3+CD4+CD8-CD45RO+ cells were sorted as memory CD4+ T cells on a FACSAria II. Sequenced sample: memory CD4+ T cells from blood. Receptor source: an adult in good health and CMV-seropositive.

J is TRBJ2-7 and V is TRBV2, with no clear D. This CDR3 is 12 amino acids long. The germline gives CDR1 SNHLY, CDR2 FYNNEI. V was trimmed by 8 bases and J by 0 bases, leaving 8 bases between them. This CDR3 reads CASASSSYEQYF. Here the CDR3 DNA reads TGTGCCAGCGCCAGCAGCTCCTACGAGCAGTACTTC.

This sequence joins TRBV4-3 and TRBJ1-4; a possible D gene is TRBD1 (6 bases). Germline values: CDR1 LGHNA, CDR2 YSLEER. V was shortened by 0 bases and J by 5 bases, with 10 bases between the two germline ends. The CDR3 has 15 amino acids. The CDR3 DNA follows: TGCGCCAGCAGCCAAGACTCCAGGGGAAATGAAAAACTGTTTTTT. This translates into CASSQDSRGNEKLFF.

The chain links TRBV5-1 to TRBJ2-6; unclear D gene. The length of the CDR3 is 15 residues. In germline, CDR1 is SGHRS, CDR2 YFSETQ. Trimming left V 0 bases short and J 1 base short, with 5 bases between. The CDR3 protein is CASSLGASGANVLTF. CDR3 coding DNA: TGCGCCAGCAGCTTGGGGGCGTCTGGGGCCAACGTCCTGACTTTC.

This chain joins TRBV2 and TRBJ1-6; a possible D gene is TRBD1 (5 bases). This CDR3 has 15 amino acids. V shed 8 bases and J shed 10 bases, with 21 bases lying between them. Germline V gene data show CDR1 as SNHLY and CDR2 as FYNNEI. The CDR3 reads CASGPVSTSGSPLHF. The CDR3 nucleotides are TGTGCCAGCGGACCGGTCTCTACTTCAGGGTCACCCCTCCACTTT.

V gene TRBV10-3 combines with J gene TRBJ1-2; perhaps TRBD1 as D (6 bases). V gave up 6 bases and J gave up 0 bases, with 14 bases separating them. The CDR3 contains 15 residues. Germline V gene data show CDR1 as ENHRY and CDR2 as SYGVKD. CDR3 protein: CAIREGQTTNYGYTF. CDR3 bases: TGTGCCATCAGAGAGGGACAAACAACTAACTATGGCTACACCTTC.

The chain links TRBV7-2 to TRBJ2-7, with 9 bases that match TRBD1. CDR1 is SGHTA and CDR2 is FQGNSA in the germline V gene. CDR3 size: 16 residues. With V trimmed by 4 bases and J by 6 bases, 13 bases remained unmatched. The CDR3 is CASSSWPGQGISEQYV. In DNA form, the CDR3 reads TGTGCCAGCAGCTCATGGCCGGGACAGGGAATCTCCGAGCAGTACGTC.

The chain joins TRBV10-3 to TRBJ1-1, with a possible D match to TRBD1 (6 bases). With 4 bases removed from V and 3 bases from J, the gap between germline ends came to 15 bases. This CDR3 contains 15 residues. Germline lookup yields CDR1 ENHRY and CDR2 SYGVKD. The chain's CDR3 is CAISVRGGGDTEAFF. The CDR3 DNA is TGTGCCATCAGTGTCAGGGGCGGTGGTGACACTGAAGCTTTCTTT.

The chain uses TRBV30 and TRBJ1-4, with D perhaps matching TRBD1 (6 bases). The CDR3 runs 16 residues. CDR1 is GTSNPN, CDR2 SVGIG, per germline (reference sequence). The V end was cut by 2 bases, the J end by 3 bases, with 16 bases between. The CDR3: CAWSKILTGPNEKLFF. CDR3 coding DNA: TGTGCCTGGAGTAAGATCCTCACAGGGCCTAATGAAAAACTGTTTTTT.

The gene calls are TRBV11-3 and TRBJ2-1; 9 bases align to TRBD2. This CDR3 has 16 residues. The germline V gene encodes CDR1 SGHNT and CDR2 YENEEA. V dropped 0 bases and J dropped 5; count of bases not matched to a gene: 5. The CDR3 region has the DNA TGTGCCAGCAGCTTAGAGGGCGGGGGGGCGAACAATGAGCAGTTCTTC. Protein: CASSLEGGGANNEQFF.

The CDR3 DNA sequence: TGCGCCAGCAGCTTGCCTGAACCCTCCTACGAGCAGTACTTC. Protein: CASSLPEPSYEQYF. The chain recombines TRBV5-1 with TRBJ2-7; D gene ambiguous. The V gene lost 1 base and the J gene lost 0 bases, with 8 bases spanning the gap. This CDR3 region has 14 residues. Germline-derived CDR1 and CDR2 are SGHRS and YFSETQ.

This clone has more than one count but fewer than ten. This chain connects TRBV7-9 to TRBJ2-1, with 8 nucleotides matching TRBD1. V dropped 6 bases and J dropped 9; count of bases not matched to a gene: 10. The CDR3 length is 14 residues. The germline CDR1 and CDR2 sequences are SEHNR and FQNEAQ (reference sequence). In DNA, the CDR3 is TGTGCCAGCAGTCGTCGGGACAGGTCTCTTGAGCAGTTCTTC. It specifies CASSRRDRSLEQFF.

The chain is built from TRBV29-1 and TRBJ1-2, with D unresolved. In germline, CDR1 is SQVTM, CDR2 ANQGSEA. The CDR3 spans 12 residues. The CDR3 region is CTTSEANYGYTF. The CDR3 coding sequence is TGCACCACGAGCGAGGCAAACTATGGCTACACCTTC.

The V call is TRBV4-2, the J call TRBJ1-4, with TRBD1 matching 8 bases. J was trimmed by 5 bases and V by 0 bases; bases with no gene match: 2. The length of the CDR3 is 15 residues. Germline V CDR1 and CDR2: LGHNA, YNFKEQ. The CDR3 coding sequence is TGTGCCAGCAGCCAAGATAGGGACAGGAATGAAAAACTGTTTTTT. Protein sequence: CASSQDRDRNEKLFF.

This rearrangement joins TRBV5-6 to TRBJ2-7; D uncertain. This CDR3 is 14 amino acids long. Germline assignment: CDR1 SGHDT and CDR2 YYEEEE. The V and J ends lost 0 bases and 2 bases respectively, with 9 bases between them. DNA for the CDR3: TGTGCCAGCAGCTTGGCACCCGGTCCCTACGAGCAGTACGTC. Its protein is CASSLAPGPYEQYV.

The rearrangement joins TRBV2 to TRBJ2-5, with a weak D call TRBD1 (5 bases). V lost 9 bases and J 1 base, leaving 15 bases between the germline ends. Per the germline V gene, CDR1 is SNHLY and CDR2 is FYNNEI. CDR3 length: 14 amino acids. The CDR3 spells CASVVRRGQETQYF. As DNA, the CDR3 is TGTGCCAGTGTGGTTCGAAGGGGCCAAGAGACCCAGTACTTC.

The genes are TRBV6-5 and TRBJ1-1; D gene unclear. V was shortened by 7 bases and J by 1 base, with 10 bases between the two germline ends. This CDR3 is built from 13 residues. Germline assignment: CDR1 MNHEY and CDR2 SVGAGI. CDR3 protein: CASKSRRNTEAFF. The CDR3 DNA follows: TGTGCCAGCAAATCCCGACGGAACACTGAAGCTTTCTTT.

The J gene is TRBJ2-5, the V gene TRBV14; perhaps D is TRBD1 or TRBD2 (5 bases each). V was shortened by 4 bases and J by 5 bases, with 20 bases between the two germline ends. Looked up from germline, CDR1 is SGHDN and CDR2 is FVKESK. This CDR3 spans 16 amino acids. Here the CDR3 reads CASSPLRGRREETQYF. CDR3 in DNA: TGTGCCAGCAGCCCCCTCCGGGGACGGCGAGAGGAGACCCAGTACTTC.

CDR3 region: CASSLEGGRDTQYF. DNA for the CDR3: TGCGCCAGCAGCTTGGAGGGGGGCCGCGATACGCAGTATTTT. The chain carries TRBV5-1 and TRBJ2-3, with D perhaps matching TRBD1 or TRBD2 (6 bases each). Germline CDR1 SGHRS, CDR2 YFSETQ. Trimming stripped 0 bases from V and 6 bases from J, with 11 bases between. The CDR3 consists of 14 residues.

The chain uses TRBV6-6 and TRBJ2-2, with unresolved D. Germline CDR1 and CDR2: MNHNY and SVGAGI (reference sequence). The CDR3 covers 11 residues. Trimming left V 6 bases short and J 7 bases short, with 6 bases between. The CDR3 reads CASRWVGELFF. The DNA for the CDR3 is TGTGCCAGCAGATGGGTCGGGGAGCTGTTTTTT.

This clone was picked up a small number of times. Other nucleotide sequences from this sample produce the same CDR3. The chain employs TRBV5-8 and TRBJ2-7; D unresolved. CDR1 and CDR2 (germline): SGHTS, YDEGEE. The CDR3 is 12 residues long. Trimming stripped 1 base from V and 4 bases from J, with 6 bases between. For the CDR3, the DNA is TGTGCCAGCAGCTTGACCCATTACGAGCAGTACGTC. Translated, it gives CASSLTHYEQYV.

This chain uses TRBV2 with TRBJ1-4, with D perhaps TRBD1 (5 bases). Germline assignment: CDR1 SNHLY and CDR2 FYNNEI. The CDR3 length is 15 residues. V shed 0 bases and J shed 3 bases, with 8 bases lying between them. Here the CDR3 reads CASSEAGTSNEKLFF. For the CDR3, the DNA is TGTGCCAGCAGTGAAGCGGGGACCTCTAATGAAAAACTGTTTTTT.

This chain's CDR3 is CASSSWGISPLHF. CDR3 DNA: TGTGCCAGCAGCTCGTGGGGGATATCACCCCTCCACTTT. The rearrangement links TRBV5-4 to TRBJ1-6; TRBD1 is a possible D gene (5 bases). Germline CDR1 is SGHNT and CDR2 is YYREEE (reference sequence). Trimming pared 3 bases from V and 10 bases from J, leaving 11 bases between. The CDR3 contains 13 residues.

The chain has TRBV7-2 and TRBJ1-4, with a weak D call TRBD1 (6 bases). Trimming pared 5 bases from V and 1 base from J, leaving 8 bases between. The CDR3 consists of 14 residues. CDR1 is SGHTA and CDR2 is FQGNSA in the germline V gene. The CDR3 here is CASSPDRTNEKLFF. CDR3 nucleotides: TGTGCCAGCAGCCCGGACAGAACTAATGAAAAACTGTTTTTT.

This clone has only one observation. This chain uses TRBV13 with TRBJ2-1; a weak D match, TRBD1 (6 bases). This CDR3 region has 11 residues. Per germline, CDR1 PRHDT and CDR2 FYEKMQ (reference sequence). The V and J ends lost 5 bases and 10 bases respectively, with 9 bases between them. CDR3 nucleotide sequence: TGTGCCAGCAGCCAGGGGCGCGAGCAGTTCTTC. It codes for CASSQGREQFF. The full variable domain, completed using reference TRBV13 and TRBJ2-1, is AAGVIQSPRHLIKEKRETATLKCYPIPRHDTVYWYQQGPGQDPQFLISFYEKMQSDKGSIPDRFSAQQFSDYHSELNMSSLELGDSALYFCASSQGREQFFGPGTRLTVL.

The chain links TRBV5-1 to TRBJ2-6; D not certain. V lost 4 bases to trimming and J lost 0 bases, with 11 bases between them. This CDR3 comprises 16 residues. CDR1 and CDR2 (germline): SGHRS, YFSETQ. The CDR3 reads CASSPAVSSGANVLTF. CDR3 nucleotide sequence: TGCGCCAGCAGCCCGGCAGTCTCCTCTGGGGCCAACGTCCTGACTTTC.

The chain carries TRBV5-1 and TRBJ1-2; TRBD1 might be the D (5 bases). CDR1 is SGHRS and CDR2 is YFSETQ in the germline V gene. The CDR3 spans 13 residues. The germline V and J ends were trimmed by 0 bases and 8 bases, with 11 bases remaining between them. This CDR3 reads CASSLVGGEGYTF. The DNA of the CDR3 is TGCGCCAGCAGCTTGGTTGGGGGGGAAGGCTACACCTTC.

This chain uses TRBV2 with TRBJ2-1, with a weak D call TRBD1 (5 bases). Trimming shortened V by 5 bases and J by 7 bases, and 9 bases separated the two germline ends. Germline V lookup: CDR1 SNHLY, CDR2 FYNNEI. CDR3 size: 12 residues. CDR3 protein: CASSSGWNEQFF. The DNA for the CDR3 is TGTGCCAGCAGTTCAGGGTGGAATGAGCAGTTCTTC.

The gene calls are TRBV9 and TRBJ2-2; 8 nucleotides line up with TRBD2. This CDR3 has 14 amino acids. The V gene's germline CDR1 is SGDLS and CDR2 YYNGEE. V was clipped by 2 bases and J by 7 bases; unmatched bases: 4. CDR3 residues: CASSVTSVGGELFF. DNA of the CDR3: TGTGCCAGCAGCGTGACTAGCGTAGGCGGGGAGCTGTTTTTT.

V usage is TRBV27 and J usage is TRBJ1-1; tentatively, D is TRBD1 (5 bases). Germline CDR1 reads MNHEY; CDR2 reads SMNVEV (reference sequence). The germline V and J ends were trimmed by 5 bases and 11 bases, with 21 bases remaining between them. This CDR3 is 14 amino acids long. The CDR3 region is CASSHLRDLGEAFF. The DNA for the CDR3 is TGTGCCAGCAGTCATCTCCGGGATTTGGGGGAGGCTTTCTTT.

A few counts support this clone. The chain uses TRBV30 and TRBJ1-2; 7 nucleotides match TRBD1. The CDR3 is 16 amino acids. With V trimmed by 0 bases and J by 3 bases, 10 bases remained unmatched. Germline values: CDR1 GTSNPN, CDR2 SVGIG (reference sequence). The CDR3 is CAWSVRGQGEYYGYTF. In nucleotides, the CDR3 is TGTGCCTGGAGTGTACGAGGGCAGGGGGAATACTATGGCTACACCTTC.

The gene calls are TRBV18 and TRBJ1-4; no clear D gene. CDR3 size: 16 residues. Trimming shortened V by 3 bases and J by 2 bases, and 13 bases separated the two germline ends. Germline CDR1 and CDR2: KGHSH and LQKENI. The CDR3 loop reads CASSPYGRSTNEKLFF. As DNA, the CDR3 is TGTGCCAGCTCACCGTATGGCAGGTCTACTAATGAAAAACTGTTTTTT.